These 11 T cell receptor beta chains were sequenced from one sample in a study of T cells in Graves' hyperthyroidism and ophthalmopathy. The source material, RNA transcripts, was used to amplify TCR beta CDR3 regions. When the TCR CDR3 underwent first-round RT-PCR, the HTBI primer set was used. TCRdb reprocessed the multiplex PCR reads with MiXCR, giving one entry per CDR3 protein. The sample has 550,000 to 700,000 distinct CDR3 sequences, 46% seen once. The sample taken for sequencing was peripheral blood or thyroid tissue (not recorded which). The receptors stem from an adult woman with Graves' disease, either hyperthyroidism or ophthalmopathy (not recorded which).

V is TRBV7-2 and J is TRBJ2-5; a weak D match, TRBD2 (6 bases). Germline assignment: CDR1 SGHTA and CDR2 FQGNSA. The CDR3 is 15 amino acids. V dropped 1 base and J dropped 8 bases, with 17 bases sitting between them. The DNA for the CDR3 is TGTGCCAGCAGCTTAGAAGGGCCGAGGAGGGAAACCCAGTACTTC. Its protein product is CASSLEGPRRETQYF. The full variable domain, with the rest looked up from reference TRBV7-2 and TRBJ2-5, is GAGVSQSPSNKVTEKGKDVELRCDPISGHTALYWYRQSLGQGLEFLIYFQGNSAPDKSGLPSDRFSAERTGGSVSTLTIQRTQQEDSAVYLCASSLEGPRRETQYFGPGTRLLVL.

This clonotype was counted at least ten times. The genes are TRBV2 and TRBJ1-5; D not certain. Trimming stripped 3 bases from V and 9 bases from J, with 9 bases between. The CDR3 contains 12 residues. Germline loops: CDR1 SNHLY, CDR2 FYNNEI. The CDR3 region has the DNA TGTGCCAGCAGTGAGGGTGCGGGGCCCCAGCATTTT. Translated: CASSEGAGPQHF.

This clonotype was observed many times. This chain links TRBV20-1 with TRBJ2-7, with D perhaps given as TRBD1 or TRBD2 (8 bases each). The CDR3 contains 17 residues. Trimming removed 7 bases at V and 4 bases at J, with 29 bases between. The V gene's germline CDR1 is DFQATT and CDR2 SNEGSKA (reference sequence). The CDR3: CSVHGQGAGGSNYEQYF. In DNA, the CDR3 is TGCAGTGTTCATGGGCAGGGGGCGGGAGGATCAAATTACGAGCAGTACTTC.

The gene calls are TRBV7-3 and TRBJ2-5, with D uncertain. This CDR3 region has 12 residues. Per the germline V gene, CDR1 is SGHTA and CDR2 is FQGTGA. The germline V and J ends were trimmed by 1 base and 9 bases, with 9 bases remaining between them. The CDR3 nucleotides read TGTGCCAGCAGCTTAAGGGTAGTTTCCCAGTACTTC. Protein: CASSLRVVSQYF.

This clonotype was observed many times. The chain couples TRBV4-2 to TRBJ1-1; D unresolved. Germline values: CDR1 LGHNA, CDR2 YNFKEQ. The V and J ends lost 0 bases and 5 bases respectively, with 10 bases between them. This CDR3 is built from 14 residues. CDR3 in amino acids: CASSQDVGKTEAFF. The DNA for the CDR3 is TGTGCCAGCAGCCAAGATGTCGGGAAGACTGAAGCTTTCTTT.

Concerning this clonotype: A much larger clone lies one base from this, so it may be a read error. The rearrangement uses TRBV25-1 and TRBJ1-2; D perhaps matches TRBD1 (6 bases). Germline V CDR1 and CDR2: MGHDK, SYGVNS. The V end lost 5 bases, the J end lost 13 bases, and 20 bases lay between the germline ends. The CDR3 totals 13 residues. CDR3 protein: CASSSLLTGARTF. In nucleotides, the CDR3 is TGTGCCAGCAGTTCCCTTTTGACGGGGGCCCGCACCTTC.

This chain joins TRBV7-9 and TRBJ2-5; 7 bases agree with TRBD2. Germline loops: CDR1 SEHNR, CDR2 FQNEAQ (reference sequence). The CDR3 extends over 14 amino acids. Unmatched junction bases numbered 6, after V lost 7 bases and J lost 1 base. CDR3 protein: CASKGGVGQETQYF. CDR3 coding DNA: TGTGCCAGCAAGGGAGGGGTCGGCCAAGAGACCCAGTACTTC. Combining the CDR3 with reference TRBV7-9 and TRBJ2-5 gives the whole variable domain DTGVSQNPRHKITKRGQNVTFRCDPISEHNRLYWYRQTLGQGPEFLTYFQNEAQLEKSRLLSDRFSAERPKGSFSTLEIQRTEQGDSAMYLCASKGGVGQETQYFGPGTRLLVL.

This clonotype was detected once. The V and J genes are TRBV9 and TRBJ1-2; D uncertain. This CDR3 spans 13 amino acids. Germline CDR1 is SGDLS and CDR2 is YYNGEE. Deletions cut 4 bases from V and 3 bases from J, with 10 bases between. The CDR3 sequence: CASSPNRDYGYTF. The CDR3 DNA reads as TGTGCCAGCAGCCCTAACCGGGACTATGGCTACACCTTC.

J is TRBJ1-1 and V is TRBV6-4; possible D gene TRBD1, 6 bases. The CDR3 runs 12 residues. Looked up from germline, CDR1 is MRHNA and CDR2 is SNTAGT. V was shortened by 3 bases and J by 8 bases, with 10 bases between the two germline ends. The CDR3 reads CASSEARGEAFF. The CDR3 coding sequence is TGTGCCAGCAGTGAAGCGAGGGGGGAAGCTTTCTTT.

The chain recombines TRBV7-2 with TRBJ2-7; D may correspond to TRBD1 or TRBD2 (5 bases each). CDR1 and CDR2 (germline): SGHTA, FQGNSA. The CDR3 is 14 residues long. V was cut by 1 base and J by 7 bases, with 14 bases left in between. The CDR3, as DNA: TGTGCCAGCAGCTTAGGTGGGGCCTGGGGGGAGCAGTACTTC. Translation: CASSLGGAWGEQYF.

This clonotype was recorded many times. This chain joins TRBV2 and TRBJ1-1; D is unclear. CDR3 length: 15 amino acids. The V and J ends lost 5 bases and 0 bases respectively, with 13 bases between them. From germline, CDR1 is SNHLY and CDR2 FYNNEI. The CDR3 here is CASSTYLLVNTEAFF. For the CDR3, the DNA is TGTGCCAGCAGTACGTACTTGTTGGTGAACACTGAAGCTTTCTTT.